This paragraph reports one T cell receptor (beta chain). Antigen: not known. Measured with immunoSEQ multiplex PCR; TCRdb has only the in-frame clones, and not every one. The sample consists of tens of thousands of clones, about 90% of them appearing once. These data belong to a study of a mutant IDH1 vaccine in newly diagnosed glioma. For the study at large: Vaccinations were initiated 4-6 weeks following radiotherapy alone, or were given together with temozolomide cycles. Earlier care involved radiotherapy, temozolomide, or both, and the majority received both.

The time point denotes: week 23, last vaccination. All doses held 300 ug of mutant IDH1 20-mer peptide, with topical imiquimod. Per the germline V gene, CDR1 is SGHVS and CDR2 is FQNEAQ. The length of the CDR3 is 15 residues. Trimming stripped 4 bases from V and 2 bases from J, with 11 bases between. This chain joins TRBV7-8 and TRBJ2-2; weak D call: TRBD2 (5 bases). Material: PBMCs, obtained from a glioma patient whose treatment included an IDH1 peptide vaccine. The clonotype was recovered from a man aged 40-49 years with glioma. CDR3 loop: CASSSSGINTGELFF. CDR3 coding DNA: TGTGCCAGCAGCTCGAGCGGAATAAACACCGGGGAGCTGTTTTTT.